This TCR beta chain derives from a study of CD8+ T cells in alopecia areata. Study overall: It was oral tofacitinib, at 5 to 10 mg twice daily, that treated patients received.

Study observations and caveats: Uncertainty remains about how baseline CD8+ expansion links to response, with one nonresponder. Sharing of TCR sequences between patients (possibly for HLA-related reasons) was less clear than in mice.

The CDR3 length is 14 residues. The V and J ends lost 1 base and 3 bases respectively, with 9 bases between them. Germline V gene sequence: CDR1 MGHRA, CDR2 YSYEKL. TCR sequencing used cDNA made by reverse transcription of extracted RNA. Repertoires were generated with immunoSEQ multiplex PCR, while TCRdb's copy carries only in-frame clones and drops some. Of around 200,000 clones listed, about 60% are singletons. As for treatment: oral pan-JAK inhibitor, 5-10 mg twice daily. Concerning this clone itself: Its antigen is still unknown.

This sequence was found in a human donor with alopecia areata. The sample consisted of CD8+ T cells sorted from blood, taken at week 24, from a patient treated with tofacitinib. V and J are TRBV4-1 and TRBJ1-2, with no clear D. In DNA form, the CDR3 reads TGCGCCAGCAGCCAAGTAGGAAGGGACTATGGCTACACCTTC. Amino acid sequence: CASSQVGRDYGYTF.